This entry concerns a single T cell receptor (beta chain). Its antigen is still unknown. Clones were sequenced by immunoSEQ multiplex PCR, and TCRdb holds only the in-frame ones, with some missing. The sample has approximately 150,000 clones; 90% to 95% are singletons. This specimen comes from a study of T cell responses to AZD1222 COVID-19 vaccine. Study outcomes and limitations: Baseline seropositives among AZD1222 recipients totaled only six or seven. Donors in the cohort were predominantly white British and more often female, and clonal diversity was possibly underestimated.

The receptor comes from an adult in good health. This sample comprised peripheral blood, obtained on day 0 of AZD1222 vaccination.

In DNA form, the CDR3 reads TGTGCCAGCAGCTTCCAAAATCCAGGAGCGTCTGGAAACACCATATATTTT. It codes for CASSFQNPGASGNTIYF. V and J are TRBV11-2 and TRBJ1-3, with no clear D. V was shortened by 3 bases and J by 1 base, with 16 bases between the two germline ends. From germline, CDR1 is SGHAT and CDR2 FQNNGV. CDR3 length: 17 residues.